The 16 T cell receptor beta chains reported below all come from one sample, sequenced in a study of blood T cells in healthy people across ages. Primed by a sample-barcoded 5' primer and a J-beta primer mix, a second PCR proceeded for about 7 to 12 cycles. A single record per CDR3 protein comes from TCRdb applying MiXCR to the 5' RACE reads. The sample lists approximately 900,000 distinct CDR3 sequences, around 48% seen once, with about an eighth in the top ten. Sequencing used blood. The receptors were gathered from a man aged 30 to 39 in good health.

V usage is TRBV28 and J usage is TRBJ2-4; 11 bases agree with TRBD2. The CDR3 is 13 amino acids. Germline V lookup: CDR1 MDHEN, CDR2 SYDVKM. Trimming removed 8 bases from V and 8 bases from J; junction bases left unmatched: 5. The CDR3 protein is CASRSGGEHIQYF. CDR3 bases: TGTGCCAGCCGTAGCGGGGGGGAGCACATTCAGTACTTC.

CDR3 in DNA: TGCGCCAGCAGCCAAGGCAGGGACAGGGGGTACCACGAGCAGTACTTC. Its translation: CASSQGRDRGYHEQYF. This chain joins TRBV4-1 and TRBJ2-7, with TRBD1 matching over 11 bases. There are 16 residues in the CDR3. With V trimmed by 1 base and J by 5 bases, 7 bases remained unmatched. Germline CDR1 reads MGHRA; CDR2 reads YSYEKL.

The J gene is TRBJ2-7, the V gene TRBV7-9; D gene uncertain. This CDR3 has 15 residues. Germline lookup yields CDR1 SEHNR and CDR2 FQNEAQ (reference sequence). Between the trimmed V and J ends, which lost 6 bases and 2 bases, there was a span of 17 bases. Here the CDR3 reads CASRSVETTPYEQYF. The DNA for the CDR3 is TGTGCCAGCAGGTCCGTCGAGACCACTCCCTACGAGCAGTACTTC.

V is TRBV20-1 and J is TRBJ2-1; no definite D call. V was clipped by 1 base and J by 3 bases, with 10 bases between them. This CDR3 has 14 residues. Germline V gene sequence: CDR1 DFQATT, CDR2 SNEGSKA (reference sequence). CDR3 in amino acids: CSARGLYSYNEQFF. As DNA, the CDR3 is TGCAGTGCTAGAGGTTTATATAGCTACAATGAGCAGTTCTTC.

The chain links TRBV29-1 to TRBJ2-1; D not certain. The CDR3 covers 10 residues. Germline V gene data show CDR1 as SQVTM and CDR2 as ANQGSEA. V was trimmed by 4 bases and J by 13 bases, leaving 11 bases between them. The CDR3 nucleotides are TGCAGCGTTGTTTATTCTGGTCAGTTCTTC. Its translation is CSVVYSGQFF.

This clonotype was counted only a few times. The V call is TRBV7-6, the J call TRBJ2-5; D remains unclear. Germline CDR1 SGHVS, CDR2 FNYEAQ. Trimming shortened V by 1 base and J by 7 bases, and 7 bases separated the two germline ends. The CDR3 runs to 12 residues. The CDR3 region has the DNA TGTGCCAGCAGCTTAGGTCCCGTGACCCAGTACTTC. This gives the protein CASSLGPVTQYF.

About this clonotype itself: A read error may produce the germline difference seen at one junction end. The chain combines TRBV7-2 with TRBJ2-1; the D gene is possibly TRBD1 (9 bases). The CDR3 totals 14 residues. Per germline, CDR1 SGHTA and CDR2 FQGNSA. CDR3 sequence (DNA): TGTGCCAGCAGCGTAGCGGGACAGGGCCATGAGCAGTTCTTC. It specifies CASSVAGQGHEQFF.

This clonotype was counted ten times or more. The chain carries TRBV12-3 or TRBV12-4 and TRBJ1-4; D might be TRBD1 (5 bases). V dropped 2 bases and J dropped 8 bases, with 12 bases sitting between them. This CDR3 has 14 amino acids. CDR3 region: CASSLSQGREKLFF. The CDR3 region has the DNA TGTGCCAGCAGTTTAAGCCAGGGTCGGGAAAAACTGTTTTTT.

The chain joins TRBV5-1 to TRBJ2-4; D might be TRBD1 (6 bases). CDR3 length equals 14 residues. CDR1 SGHRS and CDR2 YFSETQ come from the germline V gene. Trimming removed 2 bases at V and 6 bases at J, with 12 bases between. The CDR3 DNA reads TGCGCCAGCAGCTTAGGTCAGGGGCCAAACATTCAGTACTTC. It translates to CASSLGQGPNIQYF.

This chain uses TRBV3-1 with TRBJ1-6; D not certain. The CDR3 runs to 14 residues. V was clipped by 2 bases and J by 8 bases, with 10 bases between them. Germline assignment: CDR1 LGHDT and CDR2 YNNKEL (reference sequence). CDR3 bases: TGTGCCAGCAGCCAATTCATTGGGGATTCACCCCTCCACTTT. It specifies CASSQFIGDSPLHF.

This clonotype was seen a single time. The V gene is TRBV5-1, the J gene TRBJ1-4; D is uncertain. The CDR3 is made up of 13 amino acids. The germline CDR1 and CDR2 sequences are SGHRS and YFSETQ. V lost 4 bases and J lost 0, with 4 bases in between. Written as DNA, the CDR3 is TGCGCCAGCAGCCCGACAACTAATGAAAAACTGTTTTTT. This codes for CASSPTTNEKLFF.

This clonotype was observed a few times. V gene TRBV9 combines with J gene TRBJ2-4; 7 bases map to TRBD2. The CDR3 has 13 residues. Germline values: CDR1 SGDLS, CDR2 YYNGEE. V lost 0 bases to trimming and J lost 8 bases; unmatched junction nucleotides: 2. This chain's CDR3 is CASSVDAGDIQYF. The CDR3 nucleotides are TGTGCCAGCAGCGTAGACGCGGGGGACATTCAGTACTTC.

This clonotype was detected only a few times. This chain uses TRBV2 with TRBJ2-7; 7 bases match TRBD1. The J segment lost 0 bases and the V segment lost 7 bases, leaving 6 bases of the junction unmatched. From germline, CDR1 is SNHLY and CDR2 FYNNEI. The CDR3 has 14 amino acids. The CDR3 region is CASTDDRASYEQYF. As DNA, the CDR3 is TGTGCCAGCACTGATGACAGGGCCTCCTACGAGCAGTACTTC. Full variable domain (rest looked up from reference TRBV2 and TRBJ2-7): EPEVTQTPSHQVTQMGQEVILRCVPISNHLYFYWYRQILGQKVEFLVSFYNNEISEKSEIFDDQFSVERPDGSNFTLKIRSTKLEDSAMYFCASTDDRASYEQYFGPGTRLTVT.

This clonotype was seen many times. The V call is TRBV27, the J call TRBJ2-7; possible D gene TRBD1, 5 bases. V lost 1 base and J lost 2, with 6 bases in between. Per germline, CDR1 MNHEY and CDR2 SMNVEV (reference sequence). The CDR3 extends over 13 amino acids. Here the CDR3 reads CASSLLGAYEQYF. DNA of the CDR3: TGTGCCAGCAGTTTATTAGGGGCCTACGAGCAGTACTTC.

The V and J genes are TRBV29-1 and TRBJ1-4; D is possibly TRBD1 (5 bases). CDR1 SQVTM and CDR2 ANQGSEA come from the germline V gene. V was shortened by 7 bases and J by 8 bases, with 17 bases between the two germline ends. This CDR3 comprises 13 residues. In nucleotides, the CDR3 is TGCAGCGCTGGTCAGCTCAGGGACGAAAAACTGTTTTTT. Translating gives CSAGQLRDEKLFF.

V gene TRBV29-1 combines with J gene TRBJ1-2; D gene ambiguous. CDR1 and CDR2 from the germline V gene are SQVTM and ANQGSEA. The CDR3 extends over 12 amino acids. Trimming shortened V by 2 bases and J by 3 bases, and 7 bases separated the two germline ends. This CDR3 is CSVEREDYGYTF. The CDR3 DNA sequence: TGCAGCGTTGAAAGGGAGGACTATGGCTACACCTTC.